This passage covers 22 T cell receptor beta chains from one sample sequenced in a study of cytomegalovirus exposure and HLA in healthy donors. Primers included in the PCR were 60 Vbeta and 13 Jbeta primers. The protocol was immunoSEQ multiplex PCR, while the TCRdb copy is restricted to in-frame clones and leaves out a portion. The data contain approximately 130,000 clones, 75% to 90% of them singletons. Sequenced input: PBMCs. The receptors stem from a woman in her 30s in good health and CMV-seropositive.

The genes are TRBV2 and TRBJ2-5, with 10 bases identical to TRBD2. From germline, CDR1 is SNHLY and CDR2 FYNNEI. The CDR3 runs 16 residues. V shed 5 bases and J 4 bases; nucleotides not matched to a gene: 10. The CDR3 coding sequence is TGTGCCAGCAGTCCTACAGGACTAGCGGAGGCAGAGACCCAGTACTTC. The encoded protein is CASSPTGLAEAETQYF.

The chain joins TRBV19 to TRBJ1-1; D unclear. Germline V lookup: CDR1 LNHDA, CDR2 SQIVND (reference sequence). The V and J ends lost 5 bases and 1 base respectively, with 8 bases between them. The CDR3 is 13 amino acids. The chain's CDR3 is CASSSLSNTEAFF. The CDR3 nucleotides read TGTGCCAGTAGTTCCCTATCGAACACTGAAGCTTTCTTT.

The V call is TRBV4-2, the J call TRBJ2-1, with 9 bases identical to TRBD1. Germline lookup yields CDR1 LGHNA and CDR2 YNFKEQ. The CDR3 runs to 13 residues. V shed 6 bases and J 9 bases; nucleotides not matched to a gene: 6. The CDR3 DNA sequence: TGTGCCAGCAGAGAGACAGGGGGTAGTGAGCAGTTCTTC. It encodes CASRETGGSEQFF.

The chain carries TRBV9 and TRBJ2-2, with 8 bases fitting TRBD2. CDR1 and CDR2 from the germline V gene are SGDLS and YYNGEE. The CDR3 is 16 amino acids. V was clipped by 2 bases and J by 6 bases; unmatched bases: 9. CDR3 DNA sequence: TGTGCCAGCAGCGTCGACGGGGGGGTTAAGGCCGGGGAGCTGTTTTTT. It codes for CASSVDGGVKAGELFF. Looking up the rest from reference TRBV9 and TRBJ2-2 gives the full variable domain: DSGVTQTPKHLITATGQRVTLRCSPRSGDLSVYWYQQSLDQGLQFLIQYYNGEERAKGNILERFSAQQFPDLHSELNLSSLELGDSALYFCASSVDGGVKAGELFFGEGSRLTVL.

The chain is built from TRBV5-4 and TRBJ2-1; no definite D call. The CDR3 runs to 12 residues. V lost 3 bases to trimming and J lost 9 bases, with 10 bases between them. Looked up from germline, CDR1 is SGHNT and CDR2 is YYREEE (reference sequence). The CDR3: CASSSSRFEQFF. The CDR3 region has the DNA TGTGCCAGCAGCTCATCTAGGTTTGAGCAGTTCTTC. The full variable domain, rest sourced from reference TRBV5-4 and TRBJ2-1, is ETGVTQSPTHLIKTRGQQVTLRCSSQSGHNTVSWYQQALGQGPQFIFQYYREEENGRGNFPPRFSGLQFPNYSSELNVNALELDDSALYLCASSSSRFEQFFGPGTRLTVL.

The chain couples TRBV9 to TRBJ2-7; possibly TRBD2 for D (6 bases). V lost 1 base and J 0 bases, leaving 11 bases between the germline ends. The CDR3 has 15 amino acids. CDR1 SGDLS and CDR2 YYNGEE come from the germline V gene. CDR3 region: CASSVRAGSSYEQYF. The CDR3 nucleotides are TGTGCCAGCAGCGTAAGAGCCGGGAGCTCCTACGAGCAGTACTTC.

The DNA of the CDR3 is TGTGCCAGCAGCTTGGTTCAGGGAGGGAATGAGCAGTTCTTC. Amino acids: CASSLVQGGNEQFF. The chain recombines TRBV5-4 with TRBJ2-1; 7 bases are shared with TRBD2. This CDR3 has 14 residues. Trimming removed 0 bases from V and 7 bases from J; junction bases left unmatched: 4. Germline V gene data show CDR1 as SGHNT and CDR2 as YYREEE (reference sequence).

The J gene is TRBJ2-1, the V gene TRBV12-5; 9 positions match TRBD2. CDR1 and CDR2 (germline): LGHNT, FRNRAP. V gave up 4 bases and J gave up 6 bases; unmatched junction bases: 1. This CDR3 has 13 amino acids. The CDR3 sequence: CASGYSGSNEQFF. In nucleotides, the CDR3 is TGTGCTAGTGGTTATAGCGGGAGCAATGAGCAGTTCTTC.

This chain uses TRBV28 with TRBJ2-7, with D uncertain. Germline V gene lookup returns CDR1 MDHEN and CDR2 SYDVKM. The CDR3 length is 13 residues. Trimming took off 3 bases at V and 3 bases at J, with 9 bases between the two ends. The CDR3 sequence: CASSFDTFYEQYF. In DNA, the CDR3 is TGTGCCAGCAGTTTTGACACTTTCTACGAGCAGTACTTC.

This clone was observed a handful of times. The junction departs from the called germline gene at one end, perhaps through a read error. The chain links TRBV5-4 to TRBJ2-5, with D maybe TRBD2 (5 bases). Germline loops: CDR1 SGHNT, CDR2 YYREEE (reference sequence). The CDR3 is made up of 19 amino acids. The CDR3 loop is CASGFAGMRRHGMGETQYF. CDR3 nucleotide sequence: TGTGCCAGCGGCTTCGCGGGTATGAGGCGACACGGCATGGGGGAGACCCAGTACTTC.

The chain joins TRBV6-5 to TRBJ2-5; TRBD1 matches at 7 bases. V shed 0 bases, J shed 4 bases, and the junction held 8 bases outside the gene matches. The CDR3 is made up of 16 amino acids. Germline CDR1 reads MNHEY; CDR2 reads SVGAGI. DNA of the CDR3: TGTGCCAGCAGTTACTCCCTCGACAGGGCGGCAGAGACCCAGTACTTC. Protein: CASSYSLDRAAETQYF.

The V call is TRBV7-9, the J call TRBJ1-4, with D perhaps matching TRBD1 (6 bases). The CDR3 spans 17 residues. V was clipped by 1 base and J by 2 bases, with 14 bases between them. CDR1 SEHNR and CDR2 FQNEAQ come from the germline V gene (reference sequence). CDR3 loop: CASSLVSGAITNEKLFF. The DNA of the CDR3 is TGTGCCAGCAGCTTAGTATCAGGGGCGATTACTAATGAAAAACTGTTTTTT.

V gene TRBV6-5 combines with J gene TRBJ2-3; possible D gene TRBD2, 6 bases. The CDR3 covers 16 residues. Deletions cut 0 bases from V and 3 bases from J, with 13 bases between. In germline, CDR1 is MNHEY, CDR2 SVGAGI. The CDR3 nucleotides are TGTGCCAGCAGTTACTCGAATGGGGGGAGGACAGATACGCAGTATTTT. Amino acid sequence: CASSYSNGGRTDTQYF.

V gene TRBV29-1 combines with J gene TRBJ2-5; TRBD2 matches 8 bases. Looked up from germline, CDR1 is SQVTM and CDR2 is ANQGSEA. The CDR3 length is 12 residues. V trimming: 7 bases; J trimming: 1 base; junction bases outside the gene matches: 2. CDR3 in amino acids: CSGREAQETQYF. CDR3 bases: TGCAGCGGGCGGGAGGCCCAAGAGACCCAGTACTTC.

V usage is TRBV2 and J usage is TRBJ1-3; TRBD1 aligns across 8 bases. V was clipped by 2 bases and J by 0 bases; unmatched bases: 9. There are 18 residues in the CDR3. Germline values: CDR1 SNHLY, CDR2 FYNNEI. CDR3: CASSELAGGSFSGNTIYF. The CDR3 DNA follows: TGTGCCAGCAGTGAATTGGCAGGGGGCTCTTTCTCTGGAAACACCATATATTTT.

The rearrangement joins TRBV18 to TRBJ1-6; D is unclear. Germline lookup yields CDR1 KGHSH and CDR2 LQKENI. The CDR3 has 12 residues. V was shortened by 2 bases and J by 14 bases, with 10 bases between the two germline ends. CDR3 in amino acids: CASSPDEESLHF. The CDR3 DNA sequence: TGTGCCAGCTCACCAGACGAGGAATCCCTCCACTTT.

A few counts support this clone. This chain links TRBV5-8 with TRBJ2-7; 11 positions match TRBD2. Trimming cost V 4 bases and J 3 bases; bases outside gene matches: 9. The germline V gene has CDR1 SGHTS and CDR2 YDEGEE. The CDR3 is 16 amino acids. The CDR3 region is CASSQGGTSGFYEQYF. In nucleotides, the CDR3 is TGTGCCAGCAGCCAGGGGGGGACTAGCGGTTTCTACGAGCAGTACTTC. Full variable domain (missing parts from reference TRBV5-8 and TRBJ2-7): EAGVTQSPTHLIKTRGQQATLRCSPISGHTSVYWYQQALGLGLQFLLWYDEGEERNRGNFPPRFSGRQFPNYSSELNVNALELEDSALYLCASSQGGTSGFYEQYFGPGTRLTVT.

This clone was observed a handful of times. The genes are TRBV25-1 and TRBJ1-2, with TRBD1 as a possible D gene (6 bases). The V end lost 1 base, the J end lost 2 bases, and 11 bases lay between the germline ends. The CDR3 has 15 residues. Germline lookup yields CDR1 MGHDK and CDR2 SYGVNS. As DNA, the CDR3 is TGTGCCAGCAGTGAATCGGCAGGGACAAACTATGGCTACACCTTC. This gives the protein CASSESAGTNYGYTF.

This chain connects TRBV5-4 to TRBJ1-1; D not certain. Trimming took off 1 base at V and 5 bases at J, with 18 bases between the two ends. Germline V CDR1 and CDR2: SGHNT, YYREEE (reference sequence). The length of the CDR3 is 16 residues. The DNA for the CDR3 is TGTGCCAGCAGCTTGTTAGCCTGGGAGGGAGAGACTGAAGCTTTCTTT. It codes for CASSLLAWEGETEAFF.

As for this clone: Other DNA sequences in this specimen translate into the identical CDR3. This rearrangement joins TRBV7-6 to TRBJ2-5; no reliable D call. Trimming left V 4 bases short and J 0 bases short, with 3 bases between. CDR1 SGHVS and CDR2 FNYEAQ come from the germline V gene. The CDR3 sequence is 12 residues long. The CDR3 reads CASSSYQETQYF. The CDR3 DNA sequence: TGTGCCAGCAGCTCCTACCAAGAGACCCAGTACTTC.

V gene TRBV27 combines with J gene TRBJ1-5; 8 bases are shared with TRBD1. CDR1 and CDR2 (germline): MNHEY, SMNVEV (reference sequence). Trimming at V came to 2 bases and at J to 7 bases, leaving 7 bases not matched to a gene. The CDR3 spans 15 residues. The CDR3 DNA reads TGTGCCAGCAGTTTAGTTGCGACAGGGGTCCAGCCCCAGCATTTT. Translated: CASSLVATGVQPQHF.

This clone was seen only a few times. The chain recombines TRBV5-1 with TRBJ1-2; the D gene is possibly TRBD1 (5 bases). CDR1 and CDR2 (germline): SGHRS, YFSETQ. The ends were cut back, 3 bases at V and 7 bases at J, with 25 bases in the middle. This CDR3 has 17 amino acids. The chain's CDR3 is CASSSPGLVGEEGGYTF. The CDR3 DNA is TGCGCCAGCAGCTCCCCGGGACTGGTCGGCGAGGAAGGTGGCTACACCTTC.